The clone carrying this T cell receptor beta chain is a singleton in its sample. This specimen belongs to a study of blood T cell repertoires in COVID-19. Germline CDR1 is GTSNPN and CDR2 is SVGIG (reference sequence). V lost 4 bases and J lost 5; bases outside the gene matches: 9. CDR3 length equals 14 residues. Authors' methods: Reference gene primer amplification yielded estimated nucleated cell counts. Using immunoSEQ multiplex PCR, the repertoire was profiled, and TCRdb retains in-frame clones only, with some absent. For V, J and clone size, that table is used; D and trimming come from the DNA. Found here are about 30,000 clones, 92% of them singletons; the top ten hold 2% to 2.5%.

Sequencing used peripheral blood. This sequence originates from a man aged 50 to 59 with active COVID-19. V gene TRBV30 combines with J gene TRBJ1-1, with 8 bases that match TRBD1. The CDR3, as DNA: TGTGCCTGGAAAAATGACAGGGGAGGTACTGAAGCTTTCTTT. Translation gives CAWKNDRGGTEAFF.